This T cell receptor beta chain appears in the sequencing data of a study of T cells after yellow fever vaccination. Findings of the study overall: Most primary-vaccination clones recurred post-booster (approximately 96% CD4, around 90% CD8).

This clonotype was picked up a small number of times. Its antigen is still unknown. CDR3 length: 14 residues. Germline CDR1 and CDR2: SGHTA and FQGTGA. The V end was cut by 4 bases, the J end by 4 bases, with 10 bases between. MiXCR was run by TCRdb on the 5' RACE reads, yielding one entry per CDR3 protein. The profile covers 200,000 or so distinct CDR3 sequences, with approximately 6.8% appearing a single time and around 1.1% taken by the ten largest. The material was CD4+ T cells sorted from PBMCs, obtained on the day of the yellow fever booster vaccination. The V call is TRBV7-3, the J call TRBJ2-2; D is unresolved. This TCR came from a man aged 25-45 years who received the YFV17D yellow fever vaccine. This CDR3 is CASSSWKGTGELFF. The CDR3 bases are TGTGCCAGCAGCTCGTGGAAGGGCACCGGGGAGCTGTTTTTT.